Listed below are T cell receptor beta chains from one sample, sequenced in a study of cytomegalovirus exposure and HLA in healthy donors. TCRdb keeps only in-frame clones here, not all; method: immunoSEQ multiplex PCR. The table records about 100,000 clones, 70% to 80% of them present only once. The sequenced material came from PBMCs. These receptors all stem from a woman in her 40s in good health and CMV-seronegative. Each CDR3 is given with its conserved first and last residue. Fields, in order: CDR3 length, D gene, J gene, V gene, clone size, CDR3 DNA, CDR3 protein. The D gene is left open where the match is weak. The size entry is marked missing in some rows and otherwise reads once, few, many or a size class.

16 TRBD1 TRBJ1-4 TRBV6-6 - TGTGCCAGCAGTTACTTACACCGGGACAGGGATGAAAAACTGTTTTTT CASSYLHRDRDEKLFF
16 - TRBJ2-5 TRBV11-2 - TGTGCCAGCAGCTTTTCCCTTACGCTCGAGGAAGGGACCCAGTACTTC CASSFSLTLEEGTQYF
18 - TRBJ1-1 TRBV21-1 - TGTGCCAGCAGCATGCGGGGCGAGGGGAAAATTTTGAACACTGAAGCTTTCTTT CASSMRGEGKILNTEAFF
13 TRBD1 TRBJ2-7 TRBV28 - TGTGCCAGCAGTTTCCGCAGGGGGCTAGAGCAGTACTTC CASSFRRGLEQYF
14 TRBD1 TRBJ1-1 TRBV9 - TGTGCCAGCAGCCCCCGACAGGGAAACACTGAAGCTTTCTTT CASSPRQGNTEAFF
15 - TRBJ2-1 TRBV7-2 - TGTGCCAGCAGCCCGGAGTTTAACTCCTACAATGAGCAGTTCTTC CASSPEFNSYNEQFF
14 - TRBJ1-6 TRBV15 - TGTGCCACCAGCTTCGGAGAAAGTAATTCACCCCTCCACTTT CATSFGESNSPLHF
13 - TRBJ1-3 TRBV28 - TGTGCCAGCAGCCAGCCAGCGGAAAACACCATATATTTT CASSQPAENTIYF
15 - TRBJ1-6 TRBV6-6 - TGTGCCAGCAGTTATAGTCAGGACTATAATTCACCCCTCCACTTT CASSYSQDYNSPLHF
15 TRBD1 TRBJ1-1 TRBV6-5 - TGTGCCAGCAGTACCGGGACAGGGGGGAAAACTGAAGCTTTCTTT CASSTGTGGKTEAFF
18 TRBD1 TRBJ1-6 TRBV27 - TGTGCCAGCAGTTTATATCCAGGACGGGACAGAAATAATTCACCCCTCCACTTT CASSLYPGRDRNNSPLHF
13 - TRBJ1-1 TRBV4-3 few TGCGCCAGCAGCCAAGAGCACGGTGTTGAAGCTTTCTTT CASSQEHGVEAFF
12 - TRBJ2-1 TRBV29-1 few TGCAGCGTTGAATGGCGAAGCGATGAGCAGTTCTTC CSVEWRSDEQFF
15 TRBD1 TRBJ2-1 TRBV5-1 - TGCGCCAGCAGCGAGGCCGGGACAGAATACAATGAGCAGTTCTTC CASSEAGTEYNEQFF
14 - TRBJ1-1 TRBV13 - TGTGCCAGCAGCTTAGGACCGCTGAGGACTGAAGCTTTCTTT CASSLGPLRTEAFF
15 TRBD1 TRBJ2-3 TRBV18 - TGTGCCAGCTCACAAAGGACAGGGGGGGCAGATACGCAGTATTTT CASSQRTGGADTQYF